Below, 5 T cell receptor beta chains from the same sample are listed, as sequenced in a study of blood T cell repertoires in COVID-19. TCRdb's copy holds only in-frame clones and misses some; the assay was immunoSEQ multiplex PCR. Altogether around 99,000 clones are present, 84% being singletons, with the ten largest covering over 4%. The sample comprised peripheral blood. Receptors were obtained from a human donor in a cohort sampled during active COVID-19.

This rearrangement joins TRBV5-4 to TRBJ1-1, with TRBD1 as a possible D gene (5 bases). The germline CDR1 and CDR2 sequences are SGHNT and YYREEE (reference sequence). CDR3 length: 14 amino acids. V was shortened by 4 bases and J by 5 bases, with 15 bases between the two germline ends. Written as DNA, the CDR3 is TGTGCCAGCAGCCCCGGGGGGGGTAGTACTGAAGCTTTCTTT. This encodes CASSPGGGSTEAFF.

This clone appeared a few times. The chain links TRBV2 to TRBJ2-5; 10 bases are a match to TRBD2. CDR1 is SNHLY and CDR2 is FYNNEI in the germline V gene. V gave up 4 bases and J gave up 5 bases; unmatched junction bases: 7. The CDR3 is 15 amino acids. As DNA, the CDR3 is TGTGCCAGCAGTGCCCCACTAGCGGGATTTGAGACCCAGTACTTC. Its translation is CASSAPLAGFETQYF.

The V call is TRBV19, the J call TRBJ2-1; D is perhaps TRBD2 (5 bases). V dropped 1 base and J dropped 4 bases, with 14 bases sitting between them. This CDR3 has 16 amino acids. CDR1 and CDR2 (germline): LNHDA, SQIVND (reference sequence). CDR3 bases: TGTGCCAGTAGTATAGGTGGGAGTCCCCCATACAATGAGCAGTTCTTC. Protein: CASSIGGSPPYNEQFF.

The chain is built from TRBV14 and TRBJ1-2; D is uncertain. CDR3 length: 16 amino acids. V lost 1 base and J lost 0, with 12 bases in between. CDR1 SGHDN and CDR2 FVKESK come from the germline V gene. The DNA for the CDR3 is TGTGCCAGCAGCCAAGTTCAGACACGCACTAACTATGGCTACACCTTC. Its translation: CASSQVQTRTNYGYTF.

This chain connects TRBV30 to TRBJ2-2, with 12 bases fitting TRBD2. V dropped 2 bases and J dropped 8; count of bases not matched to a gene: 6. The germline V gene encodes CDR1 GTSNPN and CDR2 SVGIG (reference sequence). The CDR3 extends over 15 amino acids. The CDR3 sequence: CAWSPKTSGRGELFF. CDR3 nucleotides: TGTGCCTGGAGTCCGAAGACTAGCGGGAGAGGGGAGCTGTTTTTT.